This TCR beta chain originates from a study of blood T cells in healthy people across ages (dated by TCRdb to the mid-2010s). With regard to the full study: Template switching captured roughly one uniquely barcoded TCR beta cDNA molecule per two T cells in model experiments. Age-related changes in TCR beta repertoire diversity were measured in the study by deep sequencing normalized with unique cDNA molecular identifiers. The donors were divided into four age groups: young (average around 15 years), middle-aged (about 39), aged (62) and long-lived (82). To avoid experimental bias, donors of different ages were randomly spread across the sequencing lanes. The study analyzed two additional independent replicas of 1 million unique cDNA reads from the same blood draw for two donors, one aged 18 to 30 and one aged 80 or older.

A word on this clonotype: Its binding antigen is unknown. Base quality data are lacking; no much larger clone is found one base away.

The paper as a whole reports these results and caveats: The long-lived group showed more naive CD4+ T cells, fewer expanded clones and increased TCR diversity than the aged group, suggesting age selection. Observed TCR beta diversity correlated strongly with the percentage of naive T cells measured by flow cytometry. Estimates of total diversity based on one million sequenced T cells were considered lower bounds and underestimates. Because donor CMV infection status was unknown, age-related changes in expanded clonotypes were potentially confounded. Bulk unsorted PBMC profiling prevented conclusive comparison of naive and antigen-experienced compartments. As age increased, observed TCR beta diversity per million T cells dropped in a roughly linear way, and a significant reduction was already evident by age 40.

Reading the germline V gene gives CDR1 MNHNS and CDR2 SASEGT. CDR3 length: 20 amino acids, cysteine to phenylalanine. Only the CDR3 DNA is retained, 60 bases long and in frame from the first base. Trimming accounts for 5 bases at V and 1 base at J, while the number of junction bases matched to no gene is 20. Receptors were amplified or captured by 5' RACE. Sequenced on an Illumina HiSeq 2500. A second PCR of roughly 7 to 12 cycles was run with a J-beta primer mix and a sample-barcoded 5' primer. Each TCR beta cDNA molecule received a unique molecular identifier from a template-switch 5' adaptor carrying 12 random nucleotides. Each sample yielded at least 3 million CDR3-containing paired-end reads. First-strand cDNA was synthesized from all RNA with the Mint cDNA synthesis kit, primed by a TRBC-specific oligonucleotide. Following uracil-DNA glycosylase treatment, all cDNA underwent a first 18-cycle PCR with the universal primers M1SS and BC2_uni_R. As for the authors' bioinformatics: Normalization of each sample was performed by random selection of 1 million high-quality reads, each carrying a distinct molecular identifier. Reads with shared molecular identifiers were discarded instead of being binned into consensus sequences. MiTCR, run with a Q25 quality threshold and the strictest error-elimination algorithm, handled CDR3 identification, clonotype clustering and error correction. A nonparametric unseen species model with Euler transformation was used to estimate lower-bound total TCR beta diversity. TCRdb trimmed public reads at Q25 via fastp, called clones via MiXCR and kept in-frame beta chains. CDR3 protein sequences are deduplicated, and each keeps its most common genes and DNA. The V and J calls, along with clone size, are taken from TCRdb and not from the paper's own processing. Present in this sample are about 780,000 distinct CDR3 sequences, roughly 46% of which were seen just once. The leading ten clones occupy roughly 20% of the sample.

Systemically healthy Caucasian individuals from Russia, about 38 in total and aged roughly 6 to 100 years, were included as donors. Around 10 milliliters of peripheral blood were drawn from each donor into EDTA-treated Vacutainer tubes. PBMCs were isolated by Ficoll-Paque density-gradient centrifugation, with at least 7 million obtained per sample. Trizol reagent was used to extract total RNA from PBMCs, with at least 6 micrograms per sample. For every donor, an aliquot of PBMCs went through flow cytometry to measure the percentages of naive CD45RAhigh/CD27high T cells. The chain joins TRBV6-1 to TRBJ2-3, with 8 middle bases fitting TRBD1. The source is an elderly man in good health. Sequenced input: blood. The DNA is TGTGCCAGCAGTCGGACAGGGTGGCGACTAGAGGGATCTGGCACAGATACGCAGTATTTT. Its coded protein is CASSRTGWRLEGSGTDTQYF.